The entry below describes one TCR beta chain. Antigen unknown. This specimen comes from a study of coeliac disease. About the study: Each coeliac patient was active, refractory type I, or diet-controlled. Findings of the study overall: The authors considered this approach unsuitable for unbiased detection of gliadin-specific T cells.

Some clones are missing from TCRdb's copy, which holds only in-frame ones; the method was immunoSEQ multiplex PCR. The sample carries 3,000 to 4,000 clones, 70% recorded once. Cells were frozen in aliquots of approximately 500,000, and one aliquot per fraction was sequenced. Source material: intraepithelial lymphocytes from the gut. The receptor was isolated from a man aged 18 to 35 with celiac disease on a gluten-free diet.

CDR3: CATSRDRNYGYTF. The CDR3, as DNA: TGTGCCACCAGCAGAGATCGGAACTATGGCTACACCTTC. The V gene is TRBV15, the J gene TRBJ1-2; no reliable D call. Germline V gene data show CDR1 as LNHNV and CDR2 as YYDKDF (reference sequence). Trimming stripped 0 bases from V and 2 bases from J, with 4 bases between. The CDR3 is made up of 13 amino acids.